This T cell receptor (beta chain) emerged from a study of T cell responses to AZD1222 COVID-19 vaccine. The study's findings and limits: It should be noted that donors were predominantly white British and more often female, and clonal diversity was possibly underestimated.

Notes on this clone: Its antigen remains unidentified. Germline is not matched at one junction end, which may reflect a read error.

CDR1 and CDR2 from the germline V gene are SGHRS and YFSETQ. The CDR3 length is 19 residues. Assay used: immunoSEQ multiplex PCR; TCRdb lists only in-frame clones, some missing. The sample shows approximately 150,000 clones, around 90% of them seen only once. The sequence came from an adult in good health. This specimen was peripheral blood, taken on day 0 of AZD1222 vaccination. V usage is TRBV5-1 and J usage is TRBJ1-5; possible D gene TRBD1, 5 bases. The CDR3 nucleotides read TGCGCCAGCAGATTGGGCCGTCGTTTGGAGGGGAGAAGCAATCAGCCCCAGCATTTT. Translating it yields CASRLGRRLEGRSNQPQHF.